Shown below are 8 T cell receptor beta chains from a single sample sequenced in a study of CD8 T cells in Susac syndrome. Reverse transcription of about 0.5 to 1 ug RNA was performed with random hexamers. One entry per CDR3 protein, called by TCRdb with MiXCR from the immunoSEQ multiplex PCR reads. The table includes about 210,000 distinct CDR3 sequences, 85% to 95% detected once. Material for sequencing was CD4+ T cells from PBMCs. Receptor source: a human donor in good health.

The rearrangement joins TRBV20-1 to TRBJ1-3, with D unresolved. CDR3 length: 12 amino acids. In germline, CDR1 is DFQATT, CDR2 SNEGSKA (reference sequence). V gave up 3 bases and J gave up 4 bases, with 7 bases separating them. Written as DNA, the CDR3 is TGCAGTGCTAGCCCGGGCGGAAACACCATATATTTT. It specifies CSASPGGNTIYF.

This rearrangement joins TRBV29-1 to TRBJ2-1, with D perhaps assigned TRBD1 or TRBD2 (6 bases each). With 4 bases removed from V and 7 bases from J, the gap between germline ends came to 14 bases. This CDR3 comprises 13 residues. In germline, CDR1 is SQVTM, CDR2 ANQGSEA. In nucleotides, the CDR3 is TGCAGCGTTGGAGGGGGGCTAAGGAATGAGCAGTTCTTC. Translation gives CSVGGGLRNEQFF.

This clonotype is a singleton in its sample. The genes are TRBV3-1 and TRBJ2-4; perhaps TRBD2 as D (5 bases). The CDR3 runs 16 residues. Trimming took 1 base from V and 0 from J, leaving 10 bases between them. Germline-derived CDR1 and CDR2 are LGHDT and YNNKEL (reference sequence). CDR3 in amino acids: CASSQGSGSAKNIQYF. The CDR3 DNA sequence: TGTGCCAGCAGCCAAGGGTCGGGGTCAGCCAAAAACATTCAGTACTTC.

The CDR3 region has the DNA TGCGCCAGCAGCCAAGATATGGGTGGCAATCAGCCCCAGCATTTT. Its protein is CASSQDMGGNQPQHF. V usage is TRBV4-3 and J usage is TRBJ1-5; D is unclear. The CDR3 sequence is 15 residues long. Germline V gives CDR1 LGHNA, CDR2 YSLEER. The germline V and J ends were trimmed by 0 bases and 2 bases, with 8 bases remaining between them.

The gene calls are TRBV29-1 and TRBJ2-5; TRBD2 aligns across 9 bases. Germline V gene lookup returns CDR1 SQVTM and CDR2 ANQGSEA. The CDR3 runs 20 residues. The V segment lost 1 base and the J segment 2 bases; nucleotides outside the gene matches: 20. The DNA of the CDR3 is TGCAGCGTTGAAGTTGGGCGGGAGGGCCTGCAGAATTATTGGCAAGAGACCCAGTACTTC. It specifies CSVEVGREGLQNYWQETQYF.

The chain links TRBV20-1 to TRBJ1-4; D remains ambiguous. The CDR3 is 12 amino acids. The germline V and J ends were trimmed by 6 bases and 5 bases, with 10 bases remaining between them. Germline values: CDR1 DFQATT, CDR2 SNEGSKA (reference sequence). CDR3 protein: CSARARNEKLFF. The CDR3 coding sequence is TGCAGTGCCCGGGCAAGGAATGAAAAACTGTTTTTT.

The chain uses TRBV20-1 and TRBJ2-7; D may be TRBD2 (6 bases). The CDR3 consists of 14 residues. Germline CDR1 reads DFQATT; CDR2 reads SNEGSKA (reference sequence). V lost 2 bases and J lost 0, with 11 bases in between. The CDR3 DNA sequence: TGCAGTGCTAGAAGGGAGGCGAGCTCCTACGAGCAGTACGTC. Protein: CSARREASSYEQYV.

V usage is TRBV6-2 or TRBV6-3 and J usage is TRBJ2-1; TRBD2 matches at 7 bases. Losses at the gene ends were 4 bases for V and 0 bases for J; bases not matched to a gene: 3. This CDR3 comprises 15 residues. Germline loops: CDR1 MNHEY, CDR2 SVGEGT. The DNA of the CDR3 is TGTGCCAGCAGTTCCCGGGACTACTCCTACAATGAGCAGTTCTTC. It translates to CASSSRDYSYNEQFF.